The present T cell receptor (beta chain) was sequenced within a study of T cell responses to AZD1222 COVID-19 vaccine. Study-level background: Doses given second, at about 4 or about 12 weeks, were pooled. Study results and caveats: Clonal diversity was possibly underestimated; the donors were predominantly white British and more often female. Reports say nearly half of spike-specific TCRs go after unmutated variant regions.

This clone was recorded once. Its antigen remains unknown. Some clones are missing from TCRdb's copy, which holds only in-frame ones; the method was immunoSEQ multiplex PCR. The sample shows some 130,000 clones, more than 75% of them seen only once. Germline V CDR1 and CDR2: KGHSH, LQKENI. Unmatched junction bases numbered 6, after V lost 2 bases and J lost 0 bases. The CDR3 is 16 residues long. The receptor was isolated from an adult in good health. Source: peripheral blood, taken on day 0 of AZD1222 vaccination. The chain employs TRBV18 and TRBJ1-1; 7 nucleotides match TRBD1. The CDR3 loop reads CASSPWAGGMNTEAFF. Written as DNA, the CDR3 is TGTGCCAGCTCACCATGGGCAGGGGGAATGAACACTGAAGCTTTCTTT.